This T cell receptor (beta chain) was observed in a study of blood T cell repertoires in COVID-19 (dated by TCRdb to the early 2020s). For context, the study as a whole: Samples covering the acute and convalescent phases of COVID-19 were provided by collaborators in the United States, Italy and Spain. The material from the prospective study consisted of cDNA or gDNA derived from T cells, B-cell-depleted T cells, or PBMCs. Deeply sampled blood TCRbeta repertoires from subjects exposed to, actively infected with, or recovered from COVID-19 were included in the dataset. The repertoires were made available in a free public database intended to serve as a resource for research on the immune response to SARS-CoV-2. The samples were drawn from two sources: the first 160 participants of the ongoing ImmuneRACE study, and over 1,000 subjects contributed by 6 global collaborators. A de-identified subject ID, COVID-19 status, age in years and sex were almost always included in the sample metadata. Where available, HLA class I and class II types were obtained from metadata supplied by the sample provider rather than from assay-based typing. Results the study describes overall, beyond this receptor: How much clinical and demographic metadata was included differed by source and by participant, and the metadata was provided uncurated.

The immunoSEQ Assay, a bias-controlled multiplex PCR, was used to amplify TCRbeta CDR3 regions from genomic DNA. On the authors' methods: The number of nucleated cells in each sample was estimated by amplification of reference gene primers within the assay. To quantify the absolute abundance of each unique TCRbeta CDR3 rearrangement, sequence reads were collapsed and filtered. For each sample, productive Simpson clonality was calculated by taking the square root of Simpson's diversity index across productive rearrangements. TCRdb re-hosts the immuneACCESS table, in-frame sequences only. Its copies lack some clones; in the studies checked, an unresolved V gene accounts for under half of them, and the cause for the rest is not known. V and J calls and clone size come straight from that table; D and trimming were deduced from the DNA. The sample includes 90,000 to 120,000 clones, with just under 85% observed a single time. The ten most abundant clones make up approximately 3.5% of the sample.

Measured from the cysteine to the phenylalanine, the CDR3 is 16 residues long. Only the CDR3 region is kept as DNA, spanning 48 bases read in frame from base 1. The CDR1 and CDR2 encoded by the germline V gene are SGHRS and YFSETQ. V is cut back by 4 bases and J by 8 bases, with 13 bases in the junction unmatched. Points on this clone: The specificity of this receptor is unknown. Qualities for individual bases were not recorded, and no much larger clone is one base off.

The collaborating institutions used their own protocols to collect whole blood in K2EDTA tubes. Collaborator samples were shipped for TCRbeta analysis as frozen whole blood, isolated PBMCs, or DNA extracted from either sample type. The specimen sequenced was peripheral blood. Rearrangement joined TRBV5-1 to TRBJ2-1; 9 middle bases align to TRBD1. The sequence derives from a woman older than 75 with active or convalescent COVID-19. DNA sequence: TGCGCCAGCAGCCTCCCGAGGGACAGGGCTATTTATGAGCAGTTCTTC. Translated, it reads CASSLPRDRAIYEQFF.